This T cell receptor beta chain appears in the sequencing data of a study of blood T cell repertoires in COVID-19. Study in general: PBMCs, B-cell-depleted T cells, or T cells were the source of the cDNA or gDNA that made up the material.

The authors' processing: Reference gene primer amplification yielded estimated nucleated cell counts. Some clones are missing from TCRdb's copy, which holds only in-frame ones; the method was immunoSEQ multiplex PCR. V and J calls plus clone size are reproduced from that table; the DNA served to infer D and trimming. The sample yields 100,000 or so clones, around four fifths seen once. Trimming removed 3 bases from V and 0 bases from J; junction bases left unmatched: 8. The CDR3 runs to 16 residues. Germline CDR1 reads LGHDT; CDR2 reads YNNKEL (reference sequence). The chain joins TRBV3-1 (or the pseudogene TRBV3-2) to TRBJ2-7, with 7 bases that match TRBD1. This sequence was found in a woman between 70 and 85 years old with active or convalescent COVID-19. The specimen was peripheral blood. Here the CDR3 DNA reads TGTGCCAGCAGCCACCGGGGCAGGGGGAGCTCCTACGAGCAGTACTTC. Its translation is CASSHRGRGSSYEQYF.